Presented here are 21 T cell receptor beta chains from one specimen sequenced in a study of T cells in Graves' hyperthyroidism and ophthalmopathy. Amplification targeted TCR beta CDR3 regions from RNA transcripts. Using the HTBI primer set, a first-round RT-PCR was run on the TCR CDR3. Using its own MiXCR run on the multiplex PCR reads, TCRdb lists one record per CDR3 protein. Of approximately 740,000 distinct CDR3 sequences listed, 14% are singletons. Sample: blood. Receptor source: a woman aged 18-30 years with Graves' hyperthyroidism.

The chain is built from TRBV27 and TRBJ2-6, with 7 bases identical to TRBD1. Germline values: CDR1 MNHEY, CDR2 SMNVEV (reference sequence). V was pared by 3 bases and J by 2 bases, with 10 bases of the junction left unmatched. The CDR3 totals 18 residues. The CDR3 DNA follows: TGTGCCAGCAGTTTCCTGTACAGGGGAAGAACTGGGGCCAACGTCCTGACTTTC. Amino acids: CASSFLYRGRTGANVLTF.

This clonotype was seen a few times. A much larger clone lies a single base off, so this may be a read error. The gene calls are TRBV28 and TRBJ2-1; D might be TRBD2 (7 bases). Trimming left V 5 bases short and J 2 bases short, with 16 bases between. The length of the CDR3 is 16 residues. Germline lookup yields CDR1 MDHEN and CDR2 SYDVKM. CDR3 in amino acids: CASSKGGDPPYNEQFF. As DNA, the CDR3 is TGTGCCAGCAGTAAGGGGGGGGACCCACCCTACAATGAGCAGTTCTTC.

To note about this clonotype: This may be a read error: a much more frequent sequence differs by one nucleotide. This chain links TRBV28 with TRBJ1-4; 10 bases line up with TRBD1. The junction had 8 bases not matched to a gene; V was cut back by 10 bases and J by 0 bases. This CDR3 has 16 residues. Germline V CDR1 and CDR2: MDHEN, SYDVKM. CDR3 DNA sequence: TGTGCCAACAGCGACAGGGGGCGGGCAACTAATGAAAAACTGTTTTTT. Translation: CANSDRGRATNEKLFF.

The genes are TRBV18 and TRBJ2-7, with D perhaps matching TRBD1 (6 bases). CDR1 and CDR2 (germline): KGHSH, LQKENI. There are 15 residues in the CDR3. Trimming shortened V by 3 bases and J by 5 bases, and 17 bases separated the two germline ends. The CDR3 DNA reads TGTGCCAGCTCACCGACTCAGGGGATGAGGAACGAGCAGTACTTC. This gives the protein CASSPTQGMRNEQYF.

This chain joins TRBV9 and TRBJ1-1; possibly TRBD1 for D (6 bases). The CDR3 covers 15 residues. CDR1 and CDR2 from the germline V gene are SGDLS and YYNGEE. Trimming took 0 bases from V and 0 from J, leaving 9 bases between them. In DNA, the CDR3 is TGTGCCAGCAGCGTAGCAGGACAGCTGAACACTGAAGCTTTCTTT. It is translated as CASSVAGQLNTEAFF.

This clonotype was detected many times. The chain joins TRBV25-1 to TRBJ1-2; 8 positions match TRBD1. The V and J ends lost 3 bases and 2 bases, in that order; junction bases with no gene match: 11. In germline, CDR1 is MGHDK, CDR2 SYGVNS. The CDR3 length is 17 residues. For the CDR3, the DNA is TGTGCCAGCAGTGATCCCAAAATCCGGGACAGGAACTATGGCTACACCTTC. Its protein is CASSDPKIRDRNYGYTF.

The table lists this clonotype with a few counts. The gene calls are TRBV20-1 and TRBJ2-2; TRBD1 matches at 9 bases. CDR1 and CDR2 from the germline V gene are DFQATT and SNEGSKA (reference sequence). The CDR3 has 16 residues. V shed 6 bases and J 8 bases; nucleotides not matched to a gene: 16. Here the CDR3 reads CSAETGTGYLVGELFF. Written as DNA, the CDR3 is TGCAGTGCAGAGACCGGGACAGGGTATTTGGTAGGGGAGCTGTTTTTT.

CDR3: CASSLEEGGRARETQYF. CDR3 bases: TGTGCCAGCAGTTTAGAGGAGGGCGGGAGGGCCCGGGAGACCCAGTACTTC. The J gene is TRBJ2-5, the V gene TRBV12-3 or TRBV12-4, with TRBD2 matching 9 bases. The J segment lost 5 bases and the V segment lost 1 base, leaving 11 bases of the junction unmatched. The length of the CDR3 is 17 residues.

The CDR3 loop reads CASSLGTGGIGQFF. CDR3 coding DNA: TGTGCCAGCAGCCTTGGGACAGGGGGCATAGGGCAGTTCTTC. The gene calls are TRBV9 and TRBJ2-1, with TRBD1 matching 12 bases. The CDR3 length is 14 residues. Trimming removed 4 bases from V and 12 bases from J; junction bases left unmatched: 8. Germline loops: CDR1 SGDLS, CDR2 YYNGEE.

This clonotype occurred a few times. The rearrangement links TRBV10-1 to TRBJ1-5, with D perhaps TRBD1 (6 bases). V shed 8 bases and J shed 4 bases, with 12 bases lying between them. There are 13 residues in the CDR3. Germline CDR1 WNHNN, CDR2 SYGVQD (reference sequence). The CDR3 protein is CASPGGQNQPQHF. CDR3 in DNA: TGCGCCAGCCCGGGGGGGCAGAATCAGCCCCAGCATTTT.

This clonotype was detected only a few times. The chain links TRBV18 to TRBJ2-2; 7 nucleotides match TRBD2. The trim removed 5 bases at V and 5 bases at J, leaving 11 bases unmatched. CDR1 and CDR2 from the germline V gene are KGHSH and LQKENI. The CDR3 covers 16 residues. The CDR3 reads CASSNRLAGGTGELFF. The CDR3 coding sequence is TGTGCCAGCTCAAATCGACTAGCCGGAGGGACCGGGGAGCTGTTTTTT.

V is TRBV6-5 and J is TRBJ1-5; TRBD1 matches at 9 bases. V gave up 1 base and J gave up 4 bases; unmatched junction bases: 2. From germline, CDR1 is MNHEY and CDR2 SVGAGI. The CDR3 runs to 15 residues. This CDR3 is CASSYLTGGNQPQHF. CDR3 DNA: TGTGCCAGCAGTTACTTGACAGGGGGGAATCAGCCCCAGCATTTT.

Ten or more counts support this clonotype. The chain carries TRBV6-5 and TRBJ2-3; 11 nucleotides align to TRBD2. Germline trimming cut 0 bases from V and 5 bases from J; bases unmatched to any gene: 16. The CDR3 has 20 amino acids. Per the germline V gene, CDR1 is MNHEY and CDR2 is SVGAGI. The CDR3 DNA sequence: TGTGCCAGCAGTTACTCGATCGGGGGAACTAGCGGGAGTTTTAAAGATACGCAGTATTTT. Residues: CASSYSIGGTSGSFKDTQYF.

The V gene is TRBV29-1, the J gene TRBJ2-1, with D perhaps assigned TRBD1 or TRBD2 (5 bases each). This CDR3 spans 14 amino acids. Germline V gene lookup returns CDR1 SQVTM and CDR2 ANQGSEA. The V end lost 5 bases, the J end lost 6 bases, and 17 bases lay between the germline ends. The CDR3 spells CSVLAGTPTNEQFF. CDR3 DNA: TGCAGCGTTCTAGCCGGGACGCCGACCAATGAGCAGTTCTTC.

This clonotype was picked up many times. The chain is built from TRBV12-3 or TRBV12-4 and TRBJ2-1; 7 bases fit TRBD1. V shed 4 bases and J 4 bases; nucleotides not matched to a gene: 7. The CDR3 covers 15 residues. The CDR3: CASSSTGILYNEQFF. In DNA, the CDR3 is TGTGCCAGCAGTTCGACAGGGATATTATACAATGAGCAGTTCTTC.

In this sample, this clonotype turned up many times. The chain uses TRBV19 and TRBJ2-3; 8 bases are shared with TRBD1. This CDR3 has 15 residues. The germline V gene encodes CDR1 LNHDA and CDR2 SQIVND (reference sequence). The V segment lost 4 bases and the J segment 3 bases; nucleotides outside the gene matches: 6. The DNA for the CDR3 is TGTGCCAGTAGTAAGGGACAGGTCGCGACAGATACGCAGTATTTT. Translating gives CASSKGQVATDTQYF. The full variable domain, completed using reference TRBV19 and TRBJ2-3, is DGGITQSPKYLFRKEGQNVTLSCEQNLNHDAMYWYRQDPGQGLRLIYYSQIVNDFQKGDIAEGYSVSREKKESFPLTVTSAQKNPTAFYLCASSKGQVATDTQYFGPGTRLTVL.

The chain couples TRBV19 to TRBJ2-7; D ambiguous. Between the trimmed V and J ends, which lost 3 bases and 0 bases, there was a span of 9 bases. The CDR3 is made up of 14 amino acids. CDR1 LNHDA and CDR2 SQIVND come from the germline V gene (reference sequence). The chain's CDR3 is CASSIRGYSYEQYF. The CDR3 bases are TGTGCCAGTAGTATTAGAGGTTACTCCTACGAGCAGTACTTC.

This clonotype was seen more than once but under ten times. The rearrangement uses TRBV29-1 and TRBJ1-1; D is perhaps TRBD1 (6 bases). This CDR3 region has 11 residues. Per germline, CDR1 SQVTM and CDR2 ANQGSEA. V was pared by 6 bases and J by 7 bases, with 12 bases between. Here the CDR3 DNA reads TGCAGCGTGGCACAGGGTTTTGAAGCTTTCTTT. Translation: CSVAQGFEAFF.

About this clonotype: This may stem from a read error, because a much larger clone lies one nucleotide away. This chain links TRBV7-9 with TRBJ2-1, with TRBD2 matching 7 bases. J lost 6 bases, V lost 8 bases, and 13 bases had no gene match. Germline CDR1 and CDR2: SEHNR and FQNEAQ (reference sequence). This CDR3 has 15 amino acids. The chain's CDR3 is CASLRRREITNEQFF. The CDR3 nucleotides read TGTGCCAGCCTGCGACGGCGGGAGATCACCAATGAGCAGTTCTTC.

CDR3 coding DNA: TGTGCCATCAGTGAGTCGGCTTCATACAATGAGCAGTTCTTC. Residues: CAISESASYNEQFF. The V and J genes are TRBV10-3 and TRBJ2-1; no definite D call. The V gene lost 0 bases and the J gene lost 4 bases, with 7 bases spanning the gap. Germline V gene sequence: CDR1 ENHRY, CDR2 SYGVKD. This CDR3 is built from 14 residues.

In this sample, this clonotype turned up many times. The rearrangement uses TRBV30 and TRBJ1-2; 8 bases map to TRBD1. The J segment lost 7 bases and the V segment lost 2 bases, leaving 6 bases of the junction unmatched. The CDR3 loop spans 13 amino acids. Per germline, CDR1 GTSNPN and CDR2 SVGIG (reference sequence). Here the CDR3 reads CAWSPGTGTGYTF. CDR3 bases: TGTGCCTGGAGTCCCGGGACAGGAACTGGCTACACCTTC.